This TCR beta chain was observed in a study of T cells in women clearing cervical HPV infection. At the level of the study: Donors had HPV16-related CIN3 or worse; 2 had invasive cancer. Blood came at first lesion visit for cases, post-clearance for controls.

This CDR3 comprises 16 residues. Between the trimmed V and J ends, which lost 0 bases and 6 bases, there was a span of 20 bases. Per germline, CDR1 GTSNPN and CDR2 SVGIG (reference sequence). Measured with immunoSEQ multiplex PCR; TCRdb has only the in-frame clones, and not every one. The data show tens of thousands of clones, and the top ten clones hold approximately 40%. Turning to this clone: Its antigen is currently unknown. The CDR3 is cut off 3 residues early in the read; its end comes from the germline J gene.

Findings of the study overall: TRBV6-7 relative abundance averaged roughly 0.1% in cases and 0.15% to 0.2% in controls.

The chain combines TRBV30 with TRBJ1-1, with D possibly TRBD1 on 6 matching bases. This sequence was found in a woman aged 18 to 69 with a cervical HPV16 infection that either progressed to CIN3+ or cleared (not recorded which). Sequenced: blood buffy coat. CDR3: CAWSVLGQPDGSEAFF. The sequenced part of the CDR3 DNA is TGTGCCTGGAGTGTACTCGGACAGCCCGATGGGTCTGAA.